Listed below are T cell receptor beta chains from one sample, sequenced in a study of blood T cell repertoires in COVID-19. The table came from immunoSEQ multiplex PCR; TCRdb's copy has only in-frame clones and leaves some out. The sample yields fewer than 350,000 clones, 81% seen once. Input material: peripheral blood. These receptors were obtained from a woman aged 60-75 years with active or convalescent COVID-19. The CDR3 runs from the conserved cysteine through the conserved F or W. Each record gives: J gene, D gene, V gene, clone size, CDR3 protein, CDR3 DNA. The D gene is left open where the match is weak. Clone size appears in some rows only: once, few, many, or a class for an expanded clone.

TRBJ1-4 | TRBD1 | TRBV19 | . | CASSSTGGAEKLFF | TGTGCCAGTAGTTCGACAGGGGGTGCTGAAAAACTGTTTTTT
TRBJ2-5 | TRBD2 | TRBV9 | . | CASSQGPSGGETQYF | TGTGCCAGCAGCCAGGGGCCCAGCGGGGGGGAGACCCAGTACTTC
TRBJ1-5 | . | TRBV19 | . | CASSIPPPVNQPQHF | TGTGCCAGTAGTATCCCCCCTCCAGTGAATCAGCCCCAGCATTTT
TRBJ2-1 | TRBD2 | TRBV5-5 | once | CASSLTSGVYNEQFF | TGTGCCAGCAGCCTTACCAGCGGGGTCTACAATGAGCAGTTCTTC
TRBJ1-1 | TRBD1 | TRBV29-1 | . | CSASGQLLNTEAFF | TGCAGCGCCTCGGGACAGCTTTTGAACACTGAAGCTTTCTTT
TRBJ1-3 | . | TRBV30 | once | CAWSEGRGSGNTIYF | TGTGCCTGGAGCGAAGGACGGGGCTCTGGAAACACCATATATTTT
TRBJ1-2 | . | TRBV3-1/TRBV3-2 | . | CASSQVIGANYGYTF | TGTGCCAGCAGCCAGGTTATCGGGGCTAACTATGGCTACACCTTC
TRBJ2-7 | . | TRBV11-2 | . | CASSLKTGRDYEQYF | TGTGCCAGCAGCTTAAAAACAGGGAGGGATTACGAGCAGTACTTC
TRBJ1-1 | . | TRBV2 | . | CASERTDIEAFF | TGTGCCAGCGAGCGCACGGATATTGAAGCTTTCTTT
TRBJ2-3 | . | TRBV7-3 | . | CASSFRDFTDTQYF | TGTGCCAGCAGCTTCCGGGACTTCACAGATACGCAGTATTTT
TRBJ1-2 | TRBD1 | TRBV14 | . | CASSIAGTGPSGYTF | TGTGCCAGCAGCATAGCAGGGACAGGGCCTTCTGGCTACACCTTC
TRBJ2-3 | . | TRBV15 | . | CATSRIPLAASTDTQYF | TGTGCCACCAGCAGAATCCCCCTGGCTGCTAGCACAGATACGCAGTATTTT
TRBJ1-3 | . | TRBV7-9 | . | CASSPLWAVTGNTIYF | TGTGCCAGCAGCCCCTTATGGGCTGTTACTGGAAACACCATATATTTT
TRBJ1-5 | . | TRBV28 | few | CASSPYRRGNQPQHF | TGTGCCAGCAGCCCGTACAGGCGAGGCAATCAGCCCCAGCATTTT
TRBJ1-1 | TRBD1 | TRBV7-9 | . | CASSLRQGGTEAFF | TGTGCCAGCAGCTTACGACAGGGTGGAACTGAAGCTTTCTTT
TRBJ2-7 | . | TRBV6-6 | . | CASGFGGGSYEQYF | TGTGCCAGCGGGTTTGGGGGCGGGTCCTACGAGCAGTACTTC
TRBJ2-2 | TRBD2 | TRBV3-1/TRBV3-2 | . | CASSQGLASGGRREETGELFF | TGTGCCAGCAGCCAAGGCCTCGCTAGCGGGGGGAGACGGGAAGAAACCGGGGAGCTGTTTTTT
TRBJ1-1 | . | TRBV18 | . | CASSPSFGTTEAFF | TGTGCCAGCTCTCCCTCCTTTGGTACAACTGAAGCTTTCTTT
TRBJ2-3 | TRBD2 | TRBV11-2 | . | CASSLIPSLTSGVTDTQYF | TGTGCCAGCAGCTTGATCCCCTCCCTAACTAGCGGGGTAACAGATACGCAGTATTTT
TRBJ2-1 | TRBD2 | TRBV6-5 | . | CASSPTGGYEQFF | TGTGCCAGCAGTCCCACCGGGGGGTATGAGCAGTTCTTC
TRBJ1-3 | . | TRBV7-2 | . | CASSLGRAPSGNTIYF | TGTGCCAGCAGCTTAGGCAGGGCCCCCTCTGGAAACACCATATATTTT
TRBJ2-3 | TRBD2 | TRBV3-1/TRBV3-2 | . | CASSLTAGGWSGDTQYF | TGTGCCAGCAGCCTAACAGCGGGGGGATGGTCGGGAGATACGCAGTATTTT
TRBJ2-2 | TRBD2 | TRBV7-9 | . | CASSLVAGDTGELFF | TGTGCCAGCAGCTTAGTGGCGGGAGACACCGGGGAGCTGTTTTTT
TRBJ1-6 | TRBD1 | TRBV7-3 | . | CASSLDRFAASPLHF | TGTGCCAGCAGCTTGGACAGGTTCGCGGCTTCACCCCTCCACTTT
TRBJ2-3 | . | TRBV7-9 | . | CASSFAGAADTQYF | TGTGCCAGCAGCTTCGCGGGGGCGGCAGATACGCAGTATTTT
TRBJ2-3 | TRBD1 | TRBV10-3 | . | CAISDPVRVDRGDYTDTQYF | TGTGCCATCTCCGATCCGGTTCGGGTGGACAGGGGGGATTACACAGATACGCAGTATTTT
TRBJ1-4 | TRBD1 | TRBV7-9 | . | CASSIGQGAVTNEKLFF | TGTGCCAGCAGCATAGGTCAGGGGGCGGTGACTAATGAAAAACTGTTTTTT
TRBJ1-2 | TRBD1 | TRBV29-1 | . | CSVSRTGGASGYTF | TGCAGCGTTTCCCGGACAGGGGGCGCCTCTGGCTACACCTTC
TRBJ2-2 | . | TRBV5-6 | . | CASRKDSYGELFF | TGTGCCAGCAGAAAAGACAGCTACGGGGAGCTGTTTTTT
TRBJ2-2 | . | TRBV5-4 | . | CAIHRTTGELFF | TGTGCCATCCACAGGACGACCGGGGAGCTGTTTTTT
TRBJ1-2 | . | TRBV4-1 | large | CASRDSSYPYGYTF | TGCGCCAGCAGAGACAGTTCATACCCCTATGGCTACACCTTC
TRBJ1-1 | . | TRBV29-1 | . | CSAGHLNTEAFF | TGCAGCGCCGGACACCTGAACACTGAAGCTTTCTTT
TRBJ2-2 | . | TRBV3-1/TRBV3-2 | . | CASSQGVRSPPGELFF | TGTGCCAGCAGCCAAGGTGTACGGTCCCCCCCCGGGGAGCTGTTTTTT
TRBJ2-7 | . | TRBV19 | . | CASSTLTGLLYEQYF | TGTGCCAGTAGCACGCTCACGGGACTTCTCTACGAGCAGTACTTC
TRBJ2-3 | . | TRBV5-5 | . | CASSLDSTTDTQYF | TGTGCCAGCAGCTTGGACAGTACCACAGATACGCAGTATTTT
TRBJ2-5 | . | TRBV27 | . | CASSFFQQGFQETQYF | TGTGCCAGCAGTTTCTTCCAACAGGGATTCCAAGAGACCCAGTACTTC
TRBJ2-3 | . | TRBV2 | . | CASRDDRAGSTDTQYF | TGTGCCAGCAGAGATGACAGGGCGGGAAGCACAGATACGCAGTATTTT
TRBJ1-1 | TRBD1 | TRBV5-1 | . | CASSRDSGSERRNTEAFF | TGCGCCAGCAGCCGGGACAGCGGTTCGGAACGTAGGAACACTGAAGCTTTCTTT
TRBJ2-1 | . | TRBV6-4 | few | CASSLTYRDNEQFF | TGTGCCAGCAGCCTCACTTACAGGGACAATGAGCAGTTCTTC
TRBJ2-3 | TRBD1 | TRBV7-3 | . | CASSRQGPSTDTQYF | TGTGCCAGCAGCCGACAGGGGCCTAGCACAGATACGCAGTATTTT
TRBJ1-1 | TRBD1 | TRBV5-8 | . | CASSLDRRNTEAFF | TGTGCCAGCAGTTTGGACAGGAGGAACACTGAAGCTTTCTTT
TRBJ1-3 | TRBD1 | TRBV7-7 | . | CASSPDRAGNTIYF | TGTGCTAGCAGCCCGGACAGGGCCGGAAACACCATATATTTT
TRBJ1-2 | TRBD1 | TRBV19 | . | CASSIGPLLNAGQRVNYGYTF | TGTGCCAGTAGTATTGGCCCCCTGTTAAACGCGGGACAGCGAGTTAACTATGGCTACACCTTC
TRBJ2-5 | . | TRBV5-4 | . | CASSLDRPQETQYF | TGTGCCAGCAGCTTGGACAGGCCACAAGAGACCCAGTACTTC
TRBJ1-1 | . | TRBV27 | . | CASSLSPLGGHTEAFF | TGTGCCAGCAGTTTATCCCCACTCGGTGGGCACACTGAAGCTTTCTTT
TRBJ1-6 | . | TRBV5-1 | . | CASSLAGQGTLHF | TGCGCCAGCAGCCTGGCGGGCCAGGGTACCCTCCACTTT
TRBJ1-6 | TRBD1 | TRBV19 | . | CASSDRVESPLHF | TGTGCCAGTTCGGACAGGGTAGAGTCACCCCTCCACTTT
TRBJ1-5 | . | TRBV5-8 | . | CARGGGPTTGLNQPQHF | TGTGCCAGAGGTGGGGGCCCCACGACGGGGCTCAATCAGCCCCAGCATTTT
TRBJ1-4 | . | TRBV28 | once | CASSLILPNEKLFF | TGTGCCAGCAGTTTAATCCTTCCTAATGAAAAACTGTTTTTT
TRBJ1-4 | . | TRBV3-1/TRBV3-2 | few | CASSRGGAVGEKLFF | TGTGCCAGCAGCCGAGGAGGGGCGGTGGGTGAAAAACTGTTTTTT
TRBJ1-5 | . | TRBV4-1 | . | CASSQDREQPQHF | TGCGCCAGCAGCCAAGACAGGGAACAGCCCCAGCATTTT
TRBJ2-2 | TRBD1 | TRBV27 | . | CASSRDRATGELFF | TGTGCCAGCAGCCGTGACAGGGCCACCGGGGAGCTGTTTTTT
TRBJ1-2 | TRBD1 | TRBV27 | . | CASSPQGKGYTF | TGTGCCAGCAGCCCACAGGGGAAGGGCTACACCTTC
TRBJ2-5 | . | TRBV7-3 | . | CASSLSGRGGAETQYF | TGTGCCAGCAGCTTATCGGGCCGAGGGGGGGCGGAGACCCAGTACTTC
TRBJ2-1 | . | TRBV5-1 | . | CASSGLGRGPYNEQFF | TGCGCCAGCAGCGGTCTTGGCAGGGGACCATACAATGAGCAGTTCTTC